The 19 T cell receptor beta chains presented below share a single source sample, sequenced in a study of blood T cell repertoires in COVID-19. Clones were sequenced by immunoSEQ multiplex PCR, and TCRdb holds only the in-frame ones, with some missing. The sample consists of a few hundred thousand clones, roughly 80% of them appearing once. Sequencing was carried out using peripheral blood. All receptors come from a woman older than 75 with COVID-19, enrolled during active disease.

This clone appeared a few times. V gene TRBV5-1 combines with J gene TRBJ1-4, with no clear D. The CDR3 has 16 amino acids. V was shortened by 0 bases and J by 2 bases, with 11 bases between the two germline ends. The germline V gene encodes CDR1 SGHRS and CDR2 YFSETQ. The CDR3 DNA reads TGCGCCAGCAGCTTGGCCGAGGGCTTTACTAATGAAAAACTGTTTTTT. The encoded protein is CASSLAEGFTNEKLFF. The full variable domain, its missing parts supplied by reference TRBV5-1 and TRBJ1-4, is KAGVTQTPRYLIKTRGQQVTLSCSPISGHRSVSWYQQTPGQGLQFLFEYFSETQRNKGNFPGRFSGRQFSNSRSEMNVSTLELGDSALYLCASSLAEGFTNEKLFFGSGTQLSVL.

CDR3 nucleotide sequence: TGTGCCAGCAGTTCCAGCGGGGCGGGCACGGAGACCCAGTACTTC. Protein: CASSSSGAGTETQYF. The chain couples TRBV6-6 to TRBJ2-5, with 7 bases that match TRBD2. Germline V gene data show CDR1 as MNHNY and CDR2 as SVGAGI (reference sequence). V lost 4 bases to trimming and J lost 5 bases; unmatched junction nucleotides: 10. The CDR3 consists of 15 residues.

This rearrangement joins TRBV3-1 (or the pseudogene TRBV3-2) to TRBJ2-1; D is perhaps TRBD1 (5 bases). V was pared by 0 bases and J by 8 bases, with 8 bases between. The CDR3 is 13 amino acids. Germline V lookup: CDR1 LGHDT, CDR2 YNNKEL (reference sequence). This CDR3 is CASSQDLGDEQFF. For the CDR3, the DNA is TGTGCCAGCAGCCAAGATTTAGGGGATGAGCAGTTCTTC.

J is TRBJ1-5 and V is TRBV3-1 (or the pseudogene TRBV3-2), with D hard to call. The CDR3 has 13 residues. Trimming removed 0 bases at V and 5 bases at J, with 5 bases between. Germline-derived CDR1 and CDR2 are LGHDT and YNNKEL (reference sequence). DNA for the CDR3: TGTGCCAGCAGCCAAGATCGTCATCAGCCCCAGCATTTT. Its translation: CASSQDRHQPQHF.

The rearrangement uses TRBV28 and TRBJ1-2, with TRBD1 identical over 10 bases. Unmatched junction bases numbered 11, after V lost 3 bases and J lost 7 bases. Per the germline V gene, CDR1 is MDHEN and CDR2 is SYDVKM. The CDR3 is 16 residues long. CDR3 amino acids: CASSFSGGQGGFGYTF. As DNA, the CDR3 is TGTGCCAGCAGTTTCTCTGGAGGACAGGGGGGTTTTGGCTACACCTTC.

The chain carries TRBV28 and TRBJ1-2; D gene unclear. V was shortened by 3 bases and J by 5 bases, with 10 bases between the two germline ends. The germline V gene encodes CDR1 MDHEN and CDR2 SYDVKM. The CDR3 covers 13 residues. The CDR3 reads CASSFEGRYGYTF. DNA of the CDR3: TGTGCCAGCAGTTTTGAGGGAAGATATGGCTACACCTTC.

The chain joins TRBV5-4 to TRBJ2-4, with 7 bases fitting TRBD1. Per the germline V gene, CDR1 is SGHNT and CDR2 is YYREEE (reference sequence). With V trimmed by 3 bases and J by 2 bases, 2 bases remained unmatched. This CDR3 has 14 residues. In nucleotides, the CDR3 is TGTGCCAGCAGCTCACAGGGGACCAAAAACATTCAGTACTTC. Protein: CASSSQGTKNIQYF.

This chain uses TRBV7-2 with TRBJ2-1, with 8 bases matching TRBD2. Germline CDR1 is SGHTA and CDR2 is FQGNSA. The CDR3 contains 14 residues. V gave up 3 bases and J gave up 5 bases; unmatched junction bases: 3. The CDR3 loop reads CASSFRAGDNEQFF. In nucleotides, the CDR3 is TGTGCCAGCAGCTTCCGAGCGGGGGACAATGAGCAGTTCTTC.

This clone showed up just once. The CDR3 region is CASSPLTGGGTNEKLFF. CDR3 DNA: TGCGCCAGCAGCCCCTTGACAGGGGGCGGAACTAATGAAAAACTGTTTTTT. The chain carries TRBV5-1 and TRBJ1-4, with TRBD1 matching over 10 bases. J lost 1 base, V lost 4 bases, and 7 bases had no gene match. Per the germline V gene, CDR1 is SGHRS and CDR2 is YFSETQ. The CDR3 sequence is 17 residues long. The whole variable domain, remainder taken from reference TRBV5-1 and TRBJ1-4, is KAGVTQTPRYLIKTRGQQVTLSCSPISGHRSVSWYQQTPGQGLQFLFEYFSETQRNKGNFPGRFSGRQFSNSRSEMNVSTLELGDSALYLCASSPLTGGGTNEKLFFGSGTQLSVL.

The rearrangement uses TRBV30 and TRBJ1-1; the D is unclear. CDR3 length: 13 residues. Germline V gives CDR1 GTSNPN, CDR2 SVGIG (reference sequence). V was clipped by 0 bases and J by 3 bases, with 8 bases between them. The CDR3 DNA reads TGTGCCTGGAGTGTCGACGGGGACACTGAAGCTTTCTTT. Translation: CAWSVDGDTEAFF.

This clone was observed a handful of times. DNA for the CDR3: TGTGCCAGCAGTGGGACAGGGTGGAGGTACAATGAGCAGTTCTTC. This gives the protein CASSGTGWRYNEQFF. The V call is TRBV28, the J call TRBJ2-1; TRBD1 matches 9 bases. Trimming at V came to 5 bases and at J to 4 bases, leaving 6 bases not matched to a gene. Germline V gives CDR1 MDHEN, CDR2 SYDVKM. This CDR3 has 15 amino acids.

The V gene is TRBV2, the J gene TRBJ1-4, with 8 bases fitting TRBD1. Germline V lookup: CDR1 SNHLY, CDR2 FYNNEI. J gave up 5 bases and V 5 bases, and 4 bases lay outside the gene matches. The CDR3 consists of 14 residues. The CDR3 DNA reads as TGTGCCAGCAGTCAAACAGGGGGGAATGAAAAACTGTTTTTT. Its translation: CASSQTGGNEKLFF.

The chain carries TRBV18 and TRBJ2-6; no clear D. V was clipped by 6 bases and J by 0 bases, with 9 bases between them. The germline V gene encodes CDR1 KGHSH and CDR2 LQKENI. The CDR3 covers 15 residues. The CDR3 loop reads CASSPSISGANVLTF. CDR3 in DNA: TGTGCCAGCTCCCCCAGTATCTCTGGGGCCAACGTCCTGACTTTC.

This rearrangement joins TRBV7-8 to TRBJ2-7; 10 bases match TRBD1. The CDR3 has 17 residues. Germline CDR1 SGHVS, CDR2 FQNEAQ. Trimming cost V 5 bases and J 1 base; bases outside gene matches: 11. In DNA form, the CDR3 reads TGTGCCAGCAGCGGCCACAAGGGGGACAGGGGTTCCTACGAGCAGTACGTC. It yields the protein CASSGHKGDRGSYEQYV.

This clone was picked up a small number of times. The CDR3 nucleotides read TGTGCCATCAGGGCGGGGGCCCCATCCCCCCAGTACTTC. Translated, it gives CAIRAGAPSPQYF. The chain is built from TRBV10-3 and TRBJ2-5; a weak D match, TRBD2 (7 bases). The germline V gene encodes CDR1 ENHRY and CDR2 SYGVKD. The CDR3 is made up of 13 amino acids. Deletions cut 6 bases from V and 9 bases from J, with 17 bases between.

J is TRBJ1-5 and V is TRBV27; TRBD1 matches 9 bases. CDR1 MNHEY and CDR2 SMNVEV come from the germline V gene (reference sequence). The CDR3 consists of 16 residues. Losses at the gene ends were 5 bases for V and 7 bases for J; bases not matched to a gene: 12. The CDR3 sequence is CASSPTTGGPIQPQHF. The CDR3 DNA follows: TGTGCCAGCAGTCCGACGACAGGGGGTCCCATCCAGCCCCAGCATTTT.

The V and J genes are TRBV6-5 and TRBJ2-3, with 8 nucleotides matching TRBD1. The J segment lost 5 bases and the V segment lost 6 bases, leaving 7 bases of the junction unmatched. Per germline, CDR1 MNHEY and CDR2 SVGAGI. This CDR3 has 14 residues. The CDR3 here is CASSPFRGLDTQYF. The CDR3 DNA follows: TGTGCCAGCAGCCCCTTCAGGGGGCTAGATACGCAGTATTTT.

The chain recombines TRBV2 with TRBJ2-7; a possible D gene is TRBD2 (6 bases). Germline V lookup: CDR1 SNHLY, CDR2 FYNNEI. This CDR3 has 14 amino acids. V was cut by 6 bases and J by 8 bases, with 20 bases left in between. The CDR3 is CASSLGGRQGQQYF. The CDR3 region has the DNA TGTGCCAGCAGCCTGGGAGGCAGGCAAGGTCAGCAGTACTTC.

Concerning this clone: Other DNA sequences in this sample translate to the same CDR3. V usage is TRBV7-3 and J usage is TRBJ1-1, with D possibly matching TRBD1 (5 bases). Deletions cut 5 bases from V and 3 bases from J, with 7 bases between. CDR3 length: 12 amino acids. Germline CDR1 SGHTA, CDR2 FQGTGA. CDR3 sequence reads: CASSQGDTEAFF. CDR3 DNA sequence: TGTGCCAGCAGCCAAGGGGACACTGAAGCTTTCTTT.